Included here is one T cell receptor beta chain sequence, with context. The source of the sample is a study of blood T cells in healthy people across ages. Using a J-beta primer mix together with a sample-barcoded 5' primer, a second PCR was run for roughly 7 to 12 cycles. TCRdb re-called the 5' RACE reads with MiXCR, one entry per CDR3 protein. Here the sample spans roughly 800,000 distinct CDR3 sequences, around 25% being singletons. This same sample was also taken into another study, of T cells of mothers and their children. Turning to that study: A slight, non-significant increase in overlap was found for related mother-child pairs relative to unrelated pairs.

This TCR derives from a boy aged 5-17 years in good health. Source material: blood.

This chain's CDR3 is CASSARQGSETQYF. The DNA for the CDR3 is TGTGCCAGCAGCGCCCGACAGGGGTCAGAGACCCAGTACTTC. This rearrangement joins TRBV9 to TRBJ2-5; 8 bases line up with TRBD1. CDR3 length equals 14 residues. With V trimmed by 3 bases and J by 4 bases, 5 bases remained unmatched. Germline values: CDR1 SGDLS, CDR2 YYNGEE.